This TCR beta chain was identified during a study of OX40 agonist ivuxolimab in advanced cancers. Some clones are missing from TCRdb's copy, which holds only in-frame ones; the method was immunoSEQ multiplex PCR. The data hold more than 55,000 clones, with just over 85% observed a single time. Trimming removed 5 bases at V and 5 bases at J, with 15 bases between. Germline loops: CDR1 MNHNY, CDR2 SVGAGI (reference sequence). This CDR3 has 14 amino acids. The clonotype was recovered from an adult with an advanced solid tumor such as melanoma, head and neck, liver or kidney cancer. The chain couples TRBV6-6 to TRBJ1-1; tentative D call: TRBD1 (5 bases). This sample comprised CD4+ or CD8+ T cells sorted from blood, obtained in a trial of the OX40 agonist ivuxolimab. The CDR3 sequence is CASSLSAGRTEAFF. The CDR3 DNA is TGTGCCAGCAGTCTCTCCGCGGGGCGGACTGAAGCTTTCTTT.